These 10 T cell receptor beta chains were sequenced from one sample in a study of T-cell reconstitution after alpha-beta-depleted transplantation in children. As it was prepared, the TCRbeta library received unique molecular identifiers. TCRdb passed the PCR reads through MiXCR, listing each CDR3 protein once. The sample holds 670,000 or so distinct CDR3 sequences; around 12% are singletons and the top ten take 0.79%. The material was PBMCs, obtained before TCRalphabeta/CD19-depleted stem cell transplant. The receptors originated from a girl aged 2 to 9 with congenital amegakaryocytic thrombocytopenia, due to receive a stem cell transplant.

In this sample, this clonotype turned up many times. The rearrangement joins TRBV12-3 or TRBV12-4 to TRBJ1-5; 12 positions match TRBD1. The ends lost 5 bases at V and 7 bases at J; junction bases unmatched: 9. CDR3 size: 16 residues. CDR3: CASSTGTGGRLQPQHF. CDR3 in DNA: TGTGCCAGCAGTACCGGGACAGGGGGCAGGTTGCAGCCCCAGCATTTT.

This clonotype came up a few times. CDR3: CASRDRVGELFF. DNA of the CDR3: TGCGCCAGCCGGGACAGGGTCGGGGAGCTGTTTTTT. V gene TRBV5-1 combines with J gene TRBJ2-2, with 9 bases that match TRBD1. The CDR3 runs to 12 residues. Germline CDR1 is SGHRS and CDR2 is YFSETQ. Trimming at V came to 7 bases and at J to 7 bases, leaving 2 bases not matched to a gene.

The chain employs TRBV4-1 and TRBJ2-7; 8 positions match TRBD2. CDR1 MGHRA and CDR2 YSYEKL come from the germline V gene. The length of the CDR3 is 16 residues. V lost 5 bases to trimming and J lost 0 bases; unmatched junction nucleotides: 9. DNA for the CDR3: TGCGCCAGCAGCTTCGCCCCGGGGACTAGCTCCTACGAGCAGTACTTC. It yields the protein CASSFAPGTSSYEQYF.

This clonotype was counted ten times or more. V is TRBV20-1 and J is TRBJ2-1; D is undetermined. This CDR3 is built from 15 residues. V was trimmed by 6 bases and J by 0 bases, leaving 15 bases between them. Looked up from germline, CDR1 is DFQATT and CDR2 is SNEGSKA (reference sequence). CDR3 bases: TGCAGTGCGCCGATCTCACCAAGCTCCTACAATGAGCAGTTCTTC. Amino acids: CSAPISPSSYNEQFF.

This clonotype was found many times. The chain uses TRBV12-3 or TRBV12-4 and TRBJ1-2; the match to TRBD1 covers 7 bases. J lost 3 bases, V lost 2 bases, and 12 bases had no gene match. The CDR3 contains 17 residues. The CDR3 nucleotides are TGTGCCAGCAGTTTATTACAGGGGTACCTGAATGACTATGGCTACACCTTC. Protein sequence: CASSLLQGYLNDYGYTF.

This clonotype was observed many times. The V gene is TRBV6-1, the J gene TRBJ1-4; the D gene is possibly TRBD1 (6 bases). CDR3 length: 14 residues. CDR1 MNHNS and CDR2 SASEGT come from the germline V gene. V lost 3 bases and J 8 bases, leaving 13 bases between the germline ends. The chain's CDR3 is CASSDFFRGEKLFF. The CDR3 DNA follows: TGTGCCAGCAGTGACTTCTTCAGGGGAGAAAAACTGTTTTTT.

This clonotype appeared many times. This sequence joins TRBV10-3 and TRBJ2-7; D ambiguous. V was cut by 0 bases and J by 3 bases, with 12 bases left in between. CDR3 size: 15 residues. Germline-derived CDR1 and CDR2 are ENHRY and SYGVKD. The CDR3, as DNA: TGTGCCATCAGTGAGTCGCGGAGACCGGGCTACGAGCAGTACTTC. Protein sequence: CAISESRRPGYEQYF.

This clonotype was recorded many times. CDR3 amino acids: CASSRESGSSYNEQFF. DNA for the CDR3: TGCGCCAGCAGTAGGGAAAGCGGGAGCTCCTACAATGAGCAGTTCTTC. The chain recombines TRBV5-1 with TRBJ2-1; 8 nucleotides match TRBD2. CDR3 length: 16 residues. Germline V gene lookup returns CDR1 SGHRS and CDR2 YFSETQ. J gave up 0 bases and V 5 bases, and 7 bases lay outside the gene matches.

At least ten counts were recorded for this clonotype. CDR3 bases: TGTGCCAGCAGGCAAGCAACCGGTGAAAAACTGTTTTTT. Protein product: CASRQATGEKLFF. J is TRBJ1-4 and V is TRBV6-1; D uncertain. Germline lookup yields CDR1 MNHNS and CDR2 SASEGT. V lost 6 bases and J 7 bases, leaving 12 bases between the germline ends. The CDR3 is made up of 13 amino acids.

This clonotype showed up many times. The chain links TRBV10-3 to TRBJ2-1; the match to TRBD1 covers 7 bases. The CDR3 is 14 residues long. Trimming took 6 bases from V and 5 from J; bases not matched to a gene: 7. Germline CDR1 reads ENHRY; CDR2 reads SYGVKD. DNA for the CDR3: TGTGCCATCAGCCGGGACAGTCTAAACAATGAGCAGTTCTTC. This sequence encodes CAISRDSLNNEQFF.